Below are 8 T cell receptor beta chains sequenced from a single sample in a study of cytomegalovirus exposure and HLA in healthy donors. In the PCR, 60 Vbeta and 13 Jbeta primers were used. Sequencing was performed with immunoSEQ multiplex PCR; in TCRdb, only in-frame clones are kept and a portion is missing. This table has over 150,000 clones, around 80% appearing once. Material: PBMCs. These receptors were obtained from a woman aged 30 to 39 in good health and CMV-seronegative.

The chain has TRBV28 and TRBJ1-1, with a weak D call TRBD1 (6 bases). CDR3 length equals 13 residues. Trimming left V 8 bases short and J 4 bases short, with 14 bases between. The germline gives CDR1 MDHEN, CDR2 SYDVKM. CDR3 region: CASGSQGLTEAFF. The DNA of the CDR3 is TGTGCCAGCGGGTCACAGGGTCTCACTGAAGCTTTCTTT.

A note on this clone: Its ends do not fully match the called genes, so a read error is possible. The CDR3: CASRLDGGAGDTQYF. CDR3 coding DNA: TGTGCCAGCAGGTTGGACGGGGGGGCCGGAGATACGCAGTATTTT. The genes are TRBV5-4 and TRBJ2-3, with 8 bases fitting TRBD2. The CDR3 is made up of 15 amino acids. Germline V gene sequence: CDR1 SGHNT, CDR2 YYREEE (reference sequence). The full variable domain, rest sourced from reference TRBV5-4 and TRBJ2-3, is ETGVTQSPTHLIKTRGQQVTLRCSSQSGHNTVSWYQQALGQGPQFIFQYYREEENGRGNFPPRFSGLQFPNYSSELNVNALELDDSALYLCASRLDGGAGDTQYFGPGTRLTVL.

The rearrangement uses TRBV5-6 and TRBJ1-2; D is uncertain. CDR1 and CDR2 from the germline V gene are SGHDT and YYEEEE. Trimming left V 4 bases short and J 8 bases short, with 9 bases between. The CDR3 consists of 11 residues. CDR3 region: CASSHSGGYTF. The CDR3, as DNA: TGTGCCAGCAGCCACTCCGGGGGCTACACCTTC.

The gene calls are TRBV27 and TRBJ1-2, with D possibly TRBD1 on 6 matching bases. V was shortened by 4 bases and J by 5 bases, with 11 bases between the two germline ends. The germline V gene has CDR1 MNHEY and CDR2 SMNVEV (reference sequence). CDR3 length equals 13 residues. CDR3 nucleotides: TGTGCCAGCAGTTCCATCGGGACATATGGCTACACCTTC. It is translated as CASSSIGTYGYTF.

Note on this clone: At one end, the junction sequence differs from germline, possibly due to a read error. The V gene is TRBV4-1, the J gene TRBJ2-4, with 7 bases identical to TRBD1. Germline V CDR1 and CDR2: MGHRA, YSYEKL. The CDR3 has 17 amino acids. The CDR3 bases are TGCGCCAGCAGCCCCGAACCTCCGAGGACAGGAAAAAACAGTCAGTACTTC. It encodes CASSPEPPRTGKNSQYF.

J is TRBJ1-2 and V is TRBV10-3; no definite D call. V was pared by 0 bases and J by 4 bases, with 9 bases between. Germline CDR1 reads ENHRY; CDR2 reads SYGVKD. CDR3 length: 14 amino acids. CDR3 protein: CAISESTVTYGYTF. In nucleotides, the CDR3 is TGTGCCATCAGTGAGTCCACAGTGACCTATGGCTACACCTTC.

The J gene is TRBJ1-4, the V gene TRBV5-1; the D gene is possibly TRBD1 (5 bases). The CDR3 spans 18 residues. Trimming removed 4 bases from V and 8 bases from J, with 27 bases in between. CDR1 and CDR2 (germline): SGHRS, YFSETQ. The CDR3 sequence is CASSPARGGTPREEKLFF. DNA for the CDR3: TGCGCCAGCAGCCCGGCGAGGGGAGGGACCCCGAGGGAAGAAAAACTGTTTTTT.

Only a few counts were recorded for this clone. This chain joins TRBV4-1 and TRBJ2-7, with D tentatively TRBD2 (6 bases). V gave up 3 bases and J gave up 2 bases, with 11 bases separating them. The CDR3 length is 14 residues. The germline V gene encodes CDR1 MGHRA and CDR2 YSYEKL. Written as DNA, the CDR3 is TGCGCCAGCAGCCAGACTAGTTTCGCCTACGAGCAGTACTTC. Translation gives CASSQTSFAYEQYF.